The 7 T cell receptor beta chains below all came from one sample that was sequenced in a study of T cell changes during pregnancy in multiple sclerosis. Measured with immunoSEQ multiplex PCR; TCRdb has only the in-frame clones, and not every one. The profile shows just under 50,000 clones, about 91% of them singletons. Sequencing was performed on CD8+ T cells from peripheral blood mononuclear cells, taken after pregnancy. Receptors were obtained from a female donor with multiple sclerosis, enrolled in a pregnancy study.

J is TRBJ1-6 and V is TRBV5-5; D might be TRBD1 (6 bases). Germline CDR1 is SGHKS and CDR2 is YYEKEE (reference sequence). The CDR3 loop spans 16 amino acids. The germline V and J ends were trimmed by 0 bases and 9 bases, with 16 bases remaining between them. The CDR3 loop reads CASSLEGRGSGSPLHF. In DNA, the CDR3 is TGTGCCAGCAGCTTGGAGGGCAGGGGTTCTGGTTCACCCCTCCACTTT.

This chain connects TRBV10-3 to TRBJ2-3, with 7 bases identical to TRBD1. After removal of 6 bases from V and 6 bases from J, the junction contained 12 bases not matched to a gene. CDR1 is ENHRY, CDR2 SYGVKD, per germline. This CDR3 region has 15 residues. The CDR3: CAIRENRGSGDTQYF. Written as DNA, the CDR3 is TGTGCCATCAGGGAGAACAGGGGATCCGGGGATACGCAGTATTTT.

This chain connects TRBV20-1 to TRBJ1-2, with D possibly matching TRBD1 (5 bases). The CDR3 extends over 11 amino acids. The V gene lost 6 bases and the J gene lost 5 bases, with 10 bases spanning the gap. CDR1 DFQATT and CDR2 SNEGSKA come from the germline V gene (reference sequence). The CDR3: CSARDLYGYTF. CDR3 DNA sequence: TGCAGTGCCAGGGACTTATATGGCTACACCTTC.

The J gene is TRBJ2-7, the V gene TRBV6-5; TRBD1 aligns across 7 bases. In germline, CDR1 is MNHEY, CDR2 SVGAGI. J lost 6 bases, V lost 2 bases, and 4 bases had no gene match. The CDR3 is 13 residues long. CDR3 residues: CASSYTGTVEQYF. CDR3 sequence (DNA): TGTGCCAGCAGTTACACCGGGACAGTCGAGCAGTACTTC.

This chain connects TRBV5-6 to TRBJ2-1; TRBD1 aligns across 10 bases. The length of the CDR3 is 14 residues. Germline trimming cut 6 bases from V and 8 bases from J; bases unmatched to any gene: 8. Germline values: CDR1 SGHDT, CDR2 YYEEEE. CDR3 loop: CASTGGTGAYEQFF. In nucleotides, the CDR3 is TGTGCCAGCACCGGCGGGACAGGGGCTTATGAGCAGTTCTTC.

V and J are TRBV13 and TRBJ1-1; TRBD1 agrees at 11 bases. The CDR3 extends over 18 amino acids. Trimming at V came to 5 bases and at J to 0 bases, leaving 11 bases not matched to a gene. CDR1 and CDR2 (germline): PRHDT, FYEKMQ (reference sequence). CDR3 sequence reads: CASSPLGTGGEMNTEAFF. The CDR3 DNA follows: TGTGCCAGCAGCCCACTTGGGACAGGGGGGGAGATGAACACTGAAGCTTTCTTT.

The CDR3 reads CASSQVGTGWNEQYF. In DNA form, the CDR3 reads TGCGCCAGCAGCCAAGTCGGGACAGGATGGAACGAGCAGTACTTC. V and J are TRBV4-1 and TRBJ2-7; TRBD1 matches at 8 bases. The CDR3 is 15 amino acids. J gave up 5 bases and V 1 base, and 7 bases lay outside the gene matches. In germline, CDR1 is MGHRA, CDR2 YSYEKL.